Listed below are T cell receptor beta chains from one sample, sequenced in a study of blood T cell repertoires in COVID-19. Profiled with immunoSEQ multiplex PCR; TCRdb holds only in-frame clones, not every one. Among some 250,000 clones, approximately 86% were seen once, and the ten largest hold around 7.3%. Sequencing was carried out using peripheral blood. These receptors came from a woman in her sixties or seventies with active or convalescent COVID-19. The conserved cysteine and the conserved F or W are not part of the CDR3 here. The D gene is left open where the match is weak.

V | length | D | CDR3
TRBV7-3 | 12 | - | ASSPGGVGGTQY
TRBV3-1/TRBV3-2 | 9 | - | ASSKENEQF
TRBV24-1 | 17 | TRBD2 | ATSVGGGGPNDPKETQY
TRBV4-3 | 11 | - | ASSYEENTEAF
TRBV18 | 11 | - | ASSYRRGYEQY
TRBV11-2 | 15 | - | ASRTVTKIKERHEQY
TRBV29-1 | 11 | - | SVDEVGDTEAF
TRBV6-5 | 10 | - | ASSYSEKGAF
TRBV6-5 | 12 | - | ASGPGTLSYEQY
TRBV27 | 13 | - | ASSWAGRTDYGYT
TRBV7-8 | 14 | - | ASSPDQTGYPYGYT
TRBV7-3 | 13 | TRBD1 | ASSQGTGAAYEQY
TRBV21-1 | 13 | - | ASSKAGARNTEAF
TRBV7-6 | 13 | - | ASSSQGLGTGELF
TRBV4-3 | 13 | - | ASSQDRLSTGELF
TRBV7-2 | 15 | TRBD1 | ASSLGSFGTGSYEQY
TRBV7-2 | 13 | - | ASSLGGVSGNTIY
TRBV14 | 13 | TRBD1 | ASSQYQGASYGYT
TRBV6-1 | 10 | - | ASSEARETQY
TRBV5-4 | 13 | TRBD1 | ASSGFRDSRTEAF
TRBV6-4 | 12 | - | ASSGERNTGELF
TRBV5-5 | 12 | - | ASSQQTGNTEAF
TRBV9 | 12 | TRBD1 | ASSGDRGDTEAF
TRBV6-6 | 12 | TRBD1 | ATLGTGPSNEQF
TRBV10-1 | 12 | TRBD1 | ASSENRGNSPLH
TRBV19 | 11 | TRBD1 | ASRQGAGYEQY
TRBV29-1 | 12 | - | SVVVQGRDTEAF
TRBV5-4 | 12 | TRBD1 | ASKIGTANTEAF
TRBV18 | 12 | - | ASSTTGSEETQY
TRBV6-5 | 11 | - | ASTPRSVTEAF
TRBV15 | 11 | TRBD1 | AASRGASREAF
TRBV9 | 13 | TRBD2 | ASSPRDYSTDTQY
TRBV3-1/TRBV3-2 | 11 | - | ASSPRPGTSQH
TRBV12-3/TRBV12-4 | 10 | - | ASSWLTDTQY
TRBV6-2/TRBV6-3 | 12 | TRBD1 | ASSPGTGSYEQY
TRBV21-1 | 14 | - | ASTPHGGATLHGYT
TRBV27 | 17 | - | ASSSRASPVGSYNSPLH
TRBV7-2 | 9 | - | ASSLVKTQY
TRBV4-3 | 15 | TRBD1 | ASSESTRTGNTGELF
TRBV9 | 15 | - | ASSVGAYPGSGNTIY
TRBV6-6 | 13 | TRBD1 | ASRDSDRGGETQY
TRBV6-6 | 13 | TRBD1 | ASRTPGQGRQPQH
TRBV4-3 | 13 | TRBD2 | ASSQSGLAYNEQF
TRBV7-9 | 15 | TRBD2 | ASSPKSPRGGRETQY
TRBV7-2 | 11 | - | ASSLQGGTEAF
TRBV6-2/TRBV6-3 | 14 | TRBD2 | ASSYGGGARLNEQF